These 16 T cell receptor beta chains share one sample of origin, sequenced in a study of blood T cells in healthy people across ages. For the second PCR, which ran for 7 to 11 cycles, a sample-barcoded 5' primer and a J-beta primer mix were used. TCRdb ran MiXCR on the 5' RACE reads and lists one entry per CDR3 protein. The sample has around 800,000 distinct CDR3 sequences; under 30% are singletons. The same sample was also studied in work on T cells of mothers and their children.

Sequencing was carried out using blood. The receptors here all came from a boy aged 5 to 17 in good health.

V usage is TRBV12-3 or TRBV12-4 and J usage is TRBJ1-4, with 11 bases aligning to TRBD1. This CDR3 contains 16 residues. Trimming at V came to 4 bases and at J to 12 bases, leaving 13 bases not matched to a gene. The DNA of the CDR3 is TGTGCCAGCAGTTCCCTGGACCGGGACAGGGGGAGAGAACTGTTTTTT. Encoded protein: CASSSLDRDRGRELFF.

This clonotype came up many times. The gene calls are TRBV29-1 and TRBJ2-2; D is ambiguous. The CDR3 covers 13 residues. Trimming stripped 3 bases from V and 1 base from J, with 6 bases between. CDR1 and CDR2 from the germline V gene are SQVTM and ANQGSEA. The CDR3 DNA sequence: TGCAGCGTTGATAGAGGGAACACCGGGGAGCTGTTTTTT. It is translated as CSVDRGNTGELFF.

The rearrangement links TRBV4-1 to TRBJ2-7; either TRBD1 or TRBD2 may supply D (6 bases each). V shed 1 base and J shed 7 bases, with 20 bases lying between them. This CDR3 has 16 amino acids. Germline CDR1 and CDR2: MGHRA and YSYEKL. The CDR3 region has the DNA TGCGCCAGCAGCCAAGGAGGGGTAGGGGGGTCGGTTGAGCAGTACTTC. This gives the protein CASSQGGVGGSVEQYF.

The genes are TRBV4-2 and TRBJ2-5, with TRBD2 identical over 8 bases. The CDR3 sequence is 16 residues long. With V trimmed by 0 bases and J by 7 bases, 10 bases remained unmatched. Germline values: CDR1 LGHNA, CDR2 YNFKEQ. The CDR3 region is CASSQDYSGARWTQYF. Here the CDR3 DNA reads TGTGCCAGCAGCCAAGATTATAGCGGGGCACGATGGACCCAGTACTTC.

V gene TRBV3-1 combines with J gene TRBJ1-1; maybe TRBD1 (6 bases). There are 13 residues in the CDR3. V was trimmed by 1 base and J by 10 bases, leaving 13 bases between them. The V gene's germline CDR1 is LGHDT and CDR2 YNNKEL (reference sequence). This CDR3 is CASSQGAGQRAFF. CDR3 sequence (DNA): TGTGCCAGCAGCCAAGGAGCCGGACAGAGAGCTTTCTTT.

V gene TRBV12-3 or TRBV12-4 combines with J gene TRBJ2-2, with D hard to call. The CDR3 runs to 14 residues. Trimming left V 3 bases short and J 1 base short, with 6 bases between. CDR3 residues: CASSLWRNTGELFF. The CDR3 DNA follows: TGTGCCAGCAGTTTGTGGAGGAACACCGGGGAGCTGTTTTTT.

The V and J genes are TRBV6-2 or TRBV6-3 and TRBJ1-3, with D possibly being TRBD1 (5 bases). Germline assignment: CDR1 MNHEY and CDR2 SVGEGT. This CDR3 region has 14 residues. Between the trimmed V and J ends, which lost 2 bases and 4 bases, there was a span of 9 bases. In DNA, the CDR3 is TGTGCCAGCAGTTACACAGGCCTAGGAAACACCATATATTTT. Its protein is CASSYTGLGNTIYF.

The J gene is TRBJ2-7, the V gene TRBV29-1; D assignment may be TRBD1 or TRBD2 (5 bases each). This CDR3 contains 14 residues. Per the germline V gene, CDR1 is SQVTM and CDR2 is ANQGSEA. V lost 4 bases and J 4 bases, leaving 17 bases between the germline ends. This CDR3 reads CSVATGAAIYEQYF. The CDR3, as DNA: TGCAGCGTTGCTACCGGGGCAGCGATTTACGAGCAGTACTTC.

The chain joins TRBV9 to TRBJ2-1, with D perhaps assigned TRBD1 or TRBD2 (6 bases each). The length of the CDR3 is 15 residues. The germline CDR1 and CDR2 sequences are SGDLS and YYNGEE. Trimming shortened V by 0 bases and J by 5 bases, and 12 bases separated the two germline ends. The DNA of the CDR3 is TGTGCCAGCAGCGTAGAAGGGGGGATGGACAATGAGCAGTTCTTC. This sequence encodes CASSVEGGMDNEQFF.

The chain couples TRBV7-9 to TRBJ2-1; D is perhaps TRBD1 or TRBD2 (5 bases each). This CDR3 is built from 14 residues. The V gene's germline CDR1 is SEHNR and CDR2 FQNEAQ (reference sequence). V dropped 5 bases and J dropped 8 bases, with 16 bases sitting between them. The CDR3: CASSPWDRYHEQFF. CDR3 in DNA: TGTGCCAGCAGCCCCTGGGACCGATACCATGAGCAGTTCTTC.

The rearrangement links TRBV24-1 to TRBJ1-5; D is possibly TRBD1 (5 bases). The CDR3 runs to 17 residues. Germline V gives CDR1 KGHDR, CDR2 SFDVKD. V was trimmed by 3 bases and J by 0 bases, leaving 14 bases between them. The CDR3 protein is CATSDDSALGSNQPQHF. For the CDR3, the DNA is TGTGCCACCAGTGATGACAGCGCCCTAGGTAGCAATCAGCCCCAGCATTTT.

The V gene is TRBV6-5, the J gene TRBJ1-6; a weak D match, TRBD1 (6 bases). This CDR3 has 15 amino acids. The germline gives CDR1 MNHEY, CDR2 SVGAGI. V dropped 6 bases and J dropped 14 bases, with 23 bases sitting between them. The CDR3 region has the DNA TGTGCCAGCAGCCCCCGTCAGGGGACAAAGATCACCCTCCACTTT. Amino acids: CASSPRQGTKITLHF.

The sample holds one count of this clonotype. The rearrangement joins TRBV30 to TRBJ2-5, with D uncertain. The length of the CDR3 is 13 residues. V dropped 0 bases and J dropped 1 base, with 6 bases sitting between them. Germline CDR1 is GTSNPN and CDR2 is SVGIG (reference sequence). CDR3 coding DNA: TGTGCCTGGAGTGTACGCAGCCAAGAGACCCAGTACTTC. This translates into CAWSVRSQETQYF.

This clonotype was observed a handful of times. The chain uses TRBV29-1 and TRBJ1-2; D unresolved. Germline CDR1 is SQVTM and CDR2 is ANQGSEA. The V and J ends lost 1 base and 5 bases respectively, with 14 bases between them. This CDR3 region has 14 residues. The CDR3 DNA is TGCAGCGTTGAAGTGGAGCAGGTTCGATATGGCTACACCTTC. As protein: CSVEVEQVRYGYTF.

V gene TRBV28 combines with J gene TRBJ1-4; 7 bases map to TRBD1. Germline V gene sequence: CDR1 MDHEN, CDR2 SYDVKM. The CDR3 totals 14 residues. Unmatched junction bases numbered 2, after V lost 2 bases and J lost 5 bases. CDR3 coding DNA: TGTGCCAGCAGTTTAAGGGGGCGCAATGAAAAACTGTTTTTT. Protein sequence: CASSLRGRNEKLFF.

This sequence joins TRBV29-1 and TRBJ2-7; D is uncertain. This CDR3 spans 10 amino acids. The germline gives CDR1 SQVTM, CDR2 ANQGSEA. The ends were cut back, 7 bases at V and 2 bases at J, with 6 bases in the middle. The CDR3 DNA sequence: TGCAGCGGACGTCCCTACGAGCAGTACTTC. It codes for CSGRPYEQYF.